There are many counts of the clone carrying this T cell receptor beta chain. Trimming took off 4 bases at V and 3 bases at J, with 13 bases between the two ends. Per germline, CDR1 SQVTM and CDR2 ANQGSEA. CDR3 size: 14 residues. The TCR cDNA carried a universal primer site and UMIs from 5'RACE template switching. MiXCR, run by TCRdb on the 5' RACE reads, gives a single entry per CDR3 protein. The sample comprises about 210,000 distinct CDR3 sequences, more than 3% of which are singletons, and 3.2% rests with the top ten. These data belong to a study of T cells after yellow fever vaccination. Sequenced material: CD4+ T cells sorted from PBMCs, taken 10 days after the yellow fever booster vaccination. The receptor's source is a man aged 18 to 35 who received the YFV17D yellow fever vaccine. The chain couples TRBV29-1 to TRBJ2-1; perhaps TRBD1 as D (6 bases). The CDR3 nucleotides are TGCAGCGTTGCGTTGGGGGCTGACTACAATGAGCAGTTCTTC. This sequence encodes CSVALGADYNEQFF.